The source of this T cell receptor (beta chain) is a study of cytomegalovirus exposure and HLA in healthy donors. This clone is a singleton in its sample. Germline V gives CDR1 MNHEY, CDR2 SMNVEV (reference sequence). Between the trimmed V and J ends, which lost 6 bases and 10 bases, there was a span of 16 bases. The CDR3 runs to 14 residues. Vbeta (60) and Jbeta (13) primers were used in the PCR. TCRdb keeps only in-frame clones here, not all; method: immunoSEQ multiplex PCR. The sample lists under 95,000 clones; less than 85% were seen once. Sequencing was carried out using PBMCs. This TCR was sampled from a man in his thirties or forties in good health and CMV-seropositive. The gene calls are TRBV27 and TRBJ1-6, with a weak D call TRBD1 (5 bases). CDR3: CASRTQGLLSPLHF. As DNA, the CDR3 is TGTGCCAGCAGAACCCAGGGATTATTGTCACCCCTCCACTTT.